This T cell receptor beta chain appears in the sequencing data of a study of T cell repertoires in cytomegalovirus infection. Study-wide results and caveats: It was HLA-C-restricted CMV-specific TCR beta clonotypes that dominated the response ex vivo.

As to this clonotype: As yet, its antigen is unknown.

TCRdb re-derived calls from the reads in MiXCR, one entry per CDR3 protein. The data show about 900,000 distinct CDR3 sequences, roughly a third seen once. This receptor was taken from a human donor in good health (CMV status not recorded). Some clones in this sample may be carry-over from other donors' samples. Material: cultured CD8+ T cells from PBMCs, obtained from culture after CMV antigen stimulation.

The CDR3 nucleotides read TGTGCCAGCAACGGGCACAGGCTGAACACCGGGGAGCTGTTTTTT. It translates to CASNGHRLNTGELFF. The chain employs TRBV28 and TRBJ2-2; TRBD1 might be the D (5 bases). Deletions cut 7 bases from V and 1 base from J, with 13 bases between. The CDR3 length is 15 residues. CDR1 is MDHEN, CDR2 SYDVKM, per germline.